This T cell receptor beta chain emerged from a study of molecular identifiers for immune sequencing clone quantification. From germline, CDR1 is SGHTA and CDR2 FQGNSA. The CDR3 is 17 residues long. The trim removed 5 bases at V and 1 base at J, leaving 10 bases unmatched. TCRdb re-derived calls from the PCR reads in MiXCR, one entry per CDR3 protein. The data show hundreds of thousands of distinct CDR3 sequences, 25% seen once. Sequencing was carried out using naive CD8+ T cells from blood, with Jurkat cell RNA spiked in. The sample's subset: FACS-sorted CD8+CD4-CCR7+CD45RA+ naive T cells. This chain links TRBV7-2 with TRBJ2-4, with 8 bases aligning to TRBD1. The TCR sequence derives from a human donor in good health. Some libraries in this study had Jurkat cell RNA spiked in. The CDR3 region is CASSPRDRPLAKNIQYF. As DNA, the CDR3 is TGTGCCAGCAGCCCCAGGGACAGGCCACTTGCCAAAAACATTCAGTACTTC.